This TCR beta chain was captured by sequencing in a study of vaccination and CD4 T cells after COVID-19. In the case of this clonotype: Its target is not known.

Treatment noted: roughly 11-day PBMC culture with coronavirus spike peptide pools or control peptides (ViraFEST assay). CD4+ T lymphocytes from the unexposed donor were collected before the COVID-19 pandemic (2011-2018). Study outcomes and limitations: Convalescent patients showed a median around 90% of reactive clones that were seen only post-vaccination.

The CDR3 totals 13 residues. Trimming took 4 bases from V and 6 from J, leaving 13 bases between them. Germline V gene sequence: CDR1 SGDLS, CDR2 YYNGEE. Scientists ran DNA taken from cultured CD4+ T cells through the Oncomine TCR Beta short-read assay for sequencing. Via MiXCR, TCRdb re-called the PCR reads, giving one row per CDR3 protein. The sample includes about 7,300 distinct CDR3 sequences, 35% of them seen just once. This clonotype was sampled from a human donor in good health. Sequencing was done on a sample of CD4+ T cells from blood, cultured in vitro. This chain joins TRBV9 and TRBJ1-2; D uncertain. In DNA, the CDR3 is TGTGCCAGCAGCCCGCAATCAGGAAATGGCTACACCTTC. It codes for CASSPQSGNGYTF.